This note documents a single T cell receptor (beta chain) sequence. As yet, its antigen is unknown. This specimen comes from a study of T cells expressing NK-cell markers. Study summary: In the group of eight sequenced donors, seven were HCMV-seropositive and one was seronegative.

Study outcomes and limitations: In a few donors, dominant clonotypes made up roughly 28.3-65% of CD3+CD56-NKG2C+ cells. Dominant NKG2C+ clonotypes made up about 1.0-7.5% of CD8+ T cells in a handful of donors.

Using the 5' RACE reads, TCRdb records one entry per CDR3 protein without DNA. The repertoire shows about 550,000 distinct CDR3 sequences; the top ten hold approximately 3.6%. There are 15 residues in the CDR3. Per germline, CDR1 SGHRS and CDR2 YFSETQ. This receptor was taken from a man between 18 and 35 years old in good health. Sequenced sample: blood T cells: a sorted CD56 or NKG2C T cell subset, CD4+ or CD8+ T cells, or bulk PBMC T cells (not recorded which). V usage is TRBV5-1 and J usage is TRBJ2-1; the TRBD1 assignment by TCRdb is unverifiable without DNA. This CDR3 reads CASSLGPQTVNEQFF.